This entry concerns a single TCR beta chain. This CDR3 is built from 14 residues. The germline gives CDR1 LGHDT, CDR2 YNNKEL (reference sequence). J gave up 7 bases and V 1 base, and 5 bases lay outside the gene matches. The protocol was immunoSEQ multiplex PCR, while the TCRdb copy is restricted to in-frame clones and leaves out a portion. Found here are around 250,000 clones, 85% to 90% of them singletons; the top ten hold about 3.5%. The sample originates from a study of blood T cell repertoires in COVID-19. This chain uses TRBV3-1 (or the pseudogene TRBV3-2) with TRBJ1-2; 8 bases fit TRBD1. The source is a young man with active or convalescent COVID-19. Material: peripheral blood. The CDR3 DNA is TGTGCCAGCAGCCAAGTGGGGCAGGGGGCTGGCTACACCTTC. Translated: CASSQVGQGAGYTF.